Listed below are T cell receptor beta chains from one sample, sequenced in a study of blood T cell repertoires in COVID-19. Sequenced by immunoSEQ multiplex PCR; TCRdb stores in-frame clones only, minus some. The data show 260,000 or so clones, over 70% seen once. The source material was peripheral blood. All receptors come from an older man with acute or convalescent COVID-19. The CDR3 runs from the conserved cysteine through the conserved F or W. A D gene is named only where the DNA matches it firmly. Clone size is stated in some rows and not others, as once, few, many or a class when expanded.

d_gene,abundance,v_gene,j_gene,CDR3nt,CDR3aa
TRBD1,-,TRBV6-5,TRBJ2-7,TGTGCCAGCAGTTACTCGGGGGACAGGGGAGCCTACGAGCAGTACTTC,CASSYSGDRGAYEQYF
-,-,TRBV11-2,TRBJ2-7,TGTGCCAGCAGCTTAGTACATGGTTACGAGCAGTACTTC,CASSLVHGYEQYF
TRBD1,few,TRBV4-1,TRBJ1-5,TGCGCCAGCAGCCAAGCAGGGGGCCAGCCCCAGCATTTT,CASSQAGGQPQHF
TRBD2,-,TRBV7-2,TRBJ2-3,TGTGCCAGCAGCCCGACTAGCGGGAGGCGTTTAGATACGCAGTATTTT,CASSPTSGRRLDTQYF
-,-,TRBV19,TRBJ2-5,TGTGCCAGTAGTATAGGACAGCTCCAAGAGACCCAGTACTTC,CASSIGQLQETQYF
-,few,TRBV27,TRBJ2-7,TGTGCCAGCAGTTCGCTGGGCCTTTCCTACGAGCAGTACTTC,CASSSLGLSYEQYF
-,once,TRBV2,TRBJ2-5,TGTGCCAGCAGTGCTCGGGGTCAAGAGACCCAGTACTTC,CASSARGQETQYF
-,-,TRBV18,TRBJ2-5,TGTGCCAGCTCACCACCCCGGTTCCAGGGGACCCAGTACTTC,CASSPPRFQGTQYF
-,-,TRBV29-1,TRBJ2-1,TGCAGCATCCGGACTCGCTCCTACAATGAGCAGTTCTTC,CSIRTRSYNEQFF
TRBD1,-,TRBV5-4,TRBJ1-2,TGTGCCAGCAGCTTGGACAGGGGGCGTTTAGGCTACACCTTC,CASSLDRGRLGYTF
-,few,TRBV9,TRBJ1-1,TGTGCCAGCAGCGTAAGCCCAGGGGACACTGAAGCTTTCTTT,CASSVSPGDTEAFF
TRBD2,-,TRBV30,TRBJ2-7,TGTGCCTGGAGTGTCCCTTGGACTAGCGGGAGTATACAGTACTTC,CAWSVPWTSGSIQYF
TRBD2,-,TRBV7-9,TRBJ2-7,TGTGCCAGCAGCAGCCCGACCAGCGGACTAGCGTCCTCCTACGAGCAGTACTTC,CASSSPTSGLASSYEQYF
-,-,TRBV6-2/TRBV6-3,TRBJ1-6,TGTGCCAGCAGTTTCCCCGGGAATTCACCCCTCCACTTT,CASSFPGNSPLHF
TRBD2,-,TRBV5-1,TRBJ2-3,TGCGCCAGCAGCTTGGAACTAGCGGGGAGAGATACGCAGTATTTT,CASSLELAGRDTQYF
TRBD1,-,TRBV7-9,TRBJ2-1,TGTGCCAGCAGCTCAGGACAGGGGTACTACAATGAGCAGTTCTTC,CASSSGQGYYNEQFF
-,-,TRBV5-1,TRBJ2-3,TGCGCCAGCAGCTTGGACAGGGTTACAGATACGCAGTATTTT,CASSLDRVTDTQYF
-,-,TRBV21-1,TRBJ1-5,TGTGCCAGCAGCGACAGGGGAAAGATAGGCAATCAGCCCCAGCATTTT,CASSDRGKIGNQPQHF
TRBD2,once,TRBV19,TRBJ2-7,TGTGCCAGTAGTATCCAGGGAGGGAGTTACGAGCAGTACTTC,CASSIQGGSYEQYF
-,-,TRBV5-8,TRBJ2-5,TGTGCCAGCAGCTTGGCAGATTTCGGGGTTTCGGAGACCCAGTACTTC,CASSLADFGVSETQYF
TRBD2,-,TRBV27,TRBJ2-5,TGTGCCAGCAGTCCCGGGACTAGCGGGAGAGGGCCGGGTGAGACCCAGTACTTC,CASSPGTSGRGPGETQYF
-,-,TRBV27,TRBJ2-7,TGTGCCAGCAGTCCAAGACGGGGACTCTACGAGCAGTACTTC,CASSPRRGLYEQYF
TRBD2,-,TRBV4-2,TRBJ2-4,TGTGCCAGCAGCCGGGGCGGGAGCCAAAACATTCAGTACTTC,CASSRGGSQNIQYF
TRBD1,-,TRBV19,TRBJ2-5,TGTGCCAGTTCCAGGACAGGGGAGGAGACCCAGTACTTC,CASSRTGEETQYF
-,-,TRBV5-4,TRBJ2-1,TGTGCCAGCAGCTCAGGAGGGGAGGACTACAATGAGCAGTTCTTC,CASSSGGEDYNEQFF
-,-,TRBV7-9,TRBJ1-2,TGTGCCAGCAGCTTAGAACACGACAGCGTCTATGGCTACACCTTC,CASSLEHDSVYGYTF
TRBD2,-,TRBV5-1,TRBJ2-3,TGCGCCAGCAGCCTACGACTAGCGGGAGCGGGGACAGATACGCAGTATTTT,CASSLRLAGAGTDTQYF
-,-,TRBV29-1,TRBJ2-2,TGCAGCGTTGGTCTCCCCCCGAACACCGGGGAGCTGTTTTTT,CSVGLPPNTGELFF
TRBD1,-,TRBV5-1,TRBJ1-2,TGCGCCAGCAGCCCCGGGACAGCCCGGATGGCCTCACCGGGCTACACCTTC,CASSPGTARMASPGYTF
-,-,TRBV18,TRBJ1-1,TGTGCCAGCTCACCACGGGGGGAGGGTGAAGCTTTCTTT,CASSPRGEGEAFF
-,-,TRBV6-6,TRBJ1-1,TGTGCCAGCAGCTTGACAGGCACTGAAGCTTTCTTT,CASSLTGTEAFF
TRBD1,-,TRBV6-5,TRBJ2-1,TGTGCCAGCAGTCGGGACAGTGGGCCGGGCGGGGAGCAGTTCTTC,CASSRDSGPGGEQFF